Listed here are 9 T cell receptor beta chains from one sample, sequenced in a study of cytomegalovirus exposure and HLA in healthy donors. This PCR relied on a set of 60 Vbeta primers and 13 Jbeta primers. Clones were read by immunoSEQ multiplex PCR, and TCRdb kept only the in-frame ones, dropping some. The repertoire holds about 190,000 clones, more than 75% seen once, with roughly an eighth in the top ten. The sample taken for sequencing was PBMCs. These TCRs come from a young woman in good health and CMV-seropositive.

Concerning this clone itself: Distinct nucleotide sequences in the sample also encode this CDR3. The chain employs TRBV19 and TRBJ1-2, with D tentatively TRBD1 (6 bases). Per germline, CDR1 LNHDA and CDR2 SQIVND (reference sequence). Trimming took off 4 bases at V and 8 bases at J, with 8 bases between the two ends. CDR3 length: 11 residues. CDR3 in amino acids: CASSTGDGYTF. CDR3 bases: TGTGCCAGTAGTACAGGGGACGGCTACACCTTC. Based on the CDR3 plus reference TRBV19 and TRBJ1-2, the full variable domain is DGGITQSPKYLFRKEGQNVTLSCEQNLNHDAMYWYRQDPGQGLRLIYYSQIVNDFQKGDIAEGYSVSREKKESFPLTVTSAQKNPTAFYLCASSTGDGYTFGSGTRLTVV.

The V call is TRBV6-5, the J call TRBJ2-1, with D possibly being TRBD2 (6 bases). With 4 bases removed from V and 5 bases from J, the gap between germline ends came to 9 bases. The CDR3 is 13 amino acids. In germline, CDR1 is MNHEY, CDR2 SVGAGI. CDR3 sequence: CASSSGGDNEQFF. CDR3 bases: TGTGCCAGCAGTTCCGGGGGTGACAATGAGCAGTTCTTC.

The chain employs TRBV19 and TRBJ2-3, with 9 nucleotides matching TRBD1. The V segment lost 5 bases and the J segment 0 bases; nucleotides outside the gene matches: 6. From germline, CDR1 is LNHDA and CDR2 SQIVND (reference sequence). There are 16 residues in the CDR3. CDR3 amino acids: CASSVYRGLSTDTQYF. As DNA, the CDR3 is TGTGCCAGTAGTGTCTACAGGGGGCTTAGCACAGATACGCAGTATTTT.

The V and J genes are TRBV11-3 and TRBJ2-7; D is unresolved. The CDR3 consists of 12 residues. Germline-derived CDR1 and CDR2 are SGHNT and YENEEA. V was cut by 1 base and J by 2 bases, with 3 bases left in between. Here the CDR3 reads CASSLVTYEQYF. CDR3 nucleotide sequence: TGTGCCAGCAGCTTAGTCACCTACGAGCAGTACTTC.

The rearrangement joins TRBV19 to TRBJ1-1; TRBD1 aligns across 7 bases. CDR1 LNHDA and CDR2 SQIVND come from the germline V gene (reference sequence). The CDR3 runs to 16 residues. V shed 3 bases, J shed 6 bases, and the junction held 13 bases outside the gene matches. The DNA for the CDR3 is TGTGCCAGTAGTATTTATTGGACAGGAGGATTTTCTGAAGCTTTCTTT. It codes for CASSIYWTGGFSEAFF. The whole variable domain, remainder taken from reference TRBV19 and TRBJ1-1, is DGGITQSPKYLFRKEGQNVTLSCEQNLNHDAMYWYRQDPGQGLRLIYYSQIVNDFQKGDIAEGYSVSREKKESFPLTVTSAQKNPTAFYLCASSIYWTGGFSEAFFGQGTRLTVV.

The chain carries TRBV7-2 and TRBJ1-5, with TRBD1 as a possible D gene (5 bases). V was cut by 5 bases and J by 9 bases, with 14 bases left in between. The CDR3 has 13 amino acids. Germline lookup yields CDR1 SGHTA and CDR2 FQGNSA. The CDR3 region is CASSLGLLGPQHF. The CDR3 DNA is TGTGCCAGCAGCCTGGGACTCCTCGGGCCCCAGCATTTT.

This sequence joins TRBV27 and TRBJ2-7, with 7 bases aligning to TRBD2. The germline V gene has CDR1 MNHEY and CDR2 SMNVEV (reference sequence). This CDR3 comprises 14 residues. The junction had 9 bases not matched to a gene; V was cut back by 5 bases and J by 5 bases. CDR3 in amino acids: CASSPSGRVDEQYF. Written as DNA, the CDR3 is TGTGCCAGCAGTCCGTCGGGGAGGGTCGACGAGCAGTACTTC.

This chain links TRBV23-1 with TRBJ2-7, with D possibly TRBD1 on 5 matching bases. TRBV23-1 is an ORF, and what it does is uncertain. The CDR3 loop spans 14 amino acids. V was trimmed by 4 bases and J by 3 bases, leaving 13 bases between them. The CDR3 bases are TGCGCCAGCAGTCCGCACGGACACCACTACGAGCAGTACTTC. Amino acids: CASSPHGHHYEQYF.

This chain connects TRBV9 to TRBJ2-3; the D gene is possibly TRBD2 (7 bases). V was clipped by 6 bases and J by 1 base, with 18 bases between them. The CDR3 is 16 amino acids. Germline lookup yields CDR1 SGDLS and CDR2 YYNGEE. CDR3 amino acids: CASTKGGAWGTDTQYF. The CDR3 nucleotides read TGTGCCAGCACCAAAGGGGGGGCATGGGGCACAGATACGCAGTATTTT.